This paragraph reports one T cell receptor beta chain. Its antigen remains unidentified. This specimen comes from a study of beta chain features in type 1 diabetes. The germline V gene has CDR1 MDHEN and CDR2 SYDVKM. Trimming removed 6 bases from V and 2 bases from J; junction bases left unmatched: 9. This CDR3 has 15 amino acids. Whole-study results and caveats: Whether TCRB rearrangement is influenced by HLA type was left unresolved in this analysis.

The isolated RNA, all of it, was reverse transcribed, so expressed TCRB transcripts were what got sequenced. For naive, central memory and regulatory T cell samples, reads averaged approximately 3.6 million. The assay was immunoSEQ multiplex PCR, and TCRdb's table has in-frame clones only and misses some. This table holds 900,000 or so clones, 17% found once. The material sequenced was naive CD4+ T cells from blood. J is TRBJ2-7 and V is TRBV28; 8 nucleotides match TRBD1. This sequence was found in a woman between 18 and 29 years old in good health. CDR3 bases: TGTGCCAGCAGACCCTCGGACAGGGCTGCCTACGAGCAGTACTTC. It yields the protein CASRPSDRAAYEQYF.